This TCR beta chain is drawn from a study of T cell responses to AZD1222 COVID-19 vaccine. Findings and limits, study-wide: Repertoires were obtained solely post-peak T cell response. The reported proportion of spike-specific TCRs targeting unmutated variant regions was nearly half.

The table came from immunoSEQ multiplex PCR; TCRdb's copy has only in-frame clones and leaves some out. The table lists about 170,000 clones, 90% of them singletons. Points on this clone: Its target is not known.

Trimming removed 5 bases at V and 7 bases at J, with 12 bases between. Per the germline V gene, CDR1 is SGHVS and CDR2 is FQNEAQ. The length of the CDR3 is 13 residues. The genes are TRBV7-8 and TRBJ1-5, with D maybe TRBD1 (5 bases). The TCR was taken from an adult in good health. Sequenced here: peripheral blood, sampled on day 0 of AZD1222 vaccination. CDR3 nucleotide sequence: TGTGCCAGCAGCCCCCGCAGGGACCAGCCCCAGCATTTT. This sequence encodes CASSPRRDQPQHF.